What follows are 14 T cell receptor beta chains derived from one specimen sequenced in a study of Ad26.COV2.S vaccination and SARS-CoV-2 variants. The treatment is: some 20 received Ad26.COV2.S at low or high dose, single or two shots; 5 received placebo; per-sample allocation not given. Day 63 after the first vaccine or placebo injection was the time point for sampling. The data were produced by immunoSEQ multiplex PCR, yet TCRdb's version contains in-frame clones alone and is incomplete. The repertoire holds some 480,000 clones, with around nine tenths as singletons. Sequences were derived from peripheral blood, sampled in a trial of Ad26.COV2.S vaccine versus placebo. Receptors originate from a person aged 18-65 years who received the Ad26.COV2.S COVID-19 vaccine or a placebo.

The chain has TRBV29-1 and TRBJ1-3; 7 bases are a match to TRBD1. V lost 6 bases, J lost 0 bases, and 11 bases stayed unmatched. The CDR3 length is 16 residues. CDR1 and CDR2 from the germline V gene are SQVTM and ANQGSEA. CDR3: CSVTGTVQDSGNTIYF. CDR3 coding DNA: TGCAGCGTGACCGGGACAGTCCAAGACTCTGGAAACACCATATATTTT.

V usage is TRBV10-3 and J usage is TRBJ2-1; D unclear. The V and J ends lost 5 bases and 10 bases respectively, with 12 bases between them. This CDR3 region has 12 residues. Germline loops: CDR1 ENHRY, CDR2 SYGVKD. CDR3 sequence: CAISWTEGEQFF. In DNA, the CDR3 is TGTGCCATCAGTTGGACGGAAGGCGAGCAGTTCTTC.

In this sample, this clone turned up a few times. A junction end diverges from the germline sequence, so it may reflect a read error. The genes are TRBV4-2 and TRBJ2-7; D not certain. This CDR3 region has 14 residues. Germline-derived CDR1 and CDR2 are LGHNA and YNFKEQ. DNA of the CDR3: TGTGCCAGCAGCAAAGACCTCAAAAACTACGAGCAGTACTTC. It yields the protein CASSKDLKNYEQYF.

The chain recombines TRBV28 with TRBJ2-5; 9 bases align to TRBD2. The germline V gene has CDR1 MDHEN and CDR2 SYDVKM. The CDR3 consists of 18 residues. The V and J ends lost 4 bases and 3 bases, in that order; junction bases with no gene match: 15. The CDR3 loop is CASSSRLGASGKEETQYF. In nucleotides, the CDR3 is TGTGCCAGCAGTTCCCGCCTCGGCGCTAGCGGGAAAGAAGAGACCCAGTACTTC.

J is TRBJ2-7 and V is TRBV7-2, with a possible D match to TRBD1 (5 bases). V was cut by 2 bases and J by 1 base, with 9 bases left in between. Per the germline V gene, CDR1 is SGHTA and CDR2 is FQGNSA. CDR3 length equals 14 residues. This chain's CDR3 is CASSLQGPSYEQYF. DNA of the CDR3: TGTGCCAGCAGCTTACAGGGCCCATCCTACGAGCAGTACTTC.

V and J are TRBV30 and TRBJ2-7, with 12 bases matching TRBD2. CDR1 is GTSNPN, CDR2 SVGIG, per germline (reference sequence). CDR3 length equals 15 residues. With V trimmed by 4 bases and J by 0 bases, 4 bases remained unmatched. Here the CDR3 reads CAWNKLAGGSYEQYF. For the CDR3, the DNA is TGTGCCTGGAACAAACTAGCGGGAGGCTCCTACGAGCAGTACTTC.

The chain has TRBV7-9 and TRBJ1-4; D is undetermined. V was pared by 3 bases and J by 7 bases, with 15 bases between. The CDR3 covers 15 residues. Germline V lookup: CDR1 SEHNR, CDR2 FQNEAQ (reference sequence). CDR3 nucleotides: TGTGCCAGCAGCTTGAATCTACGGACGGTTGAAAAACTGTTTTTT. Protein product: CASSLNLRTVEKLFF.

In this sample, this clone turned up a few times. CDR3 DNA sequence: TGTGCCAGCAGTGTTAACAGGCTCAATGAGCAGTTCTTC. It specifies CASSVNRLNEQFF. The chain uses TRBV2 and TRBJ2-1; a weak D match, TRBD1 (5 bases). The germline CDR1 and CDR2 sequences are SNHLY and FYNNEI. The ends were cut back, 4 bases at V and 6 bases at J, with 10 bases in the middle. This CDR3 region has 13 residues. The variable domain in full, with the rest retrieved from reference TRBV2 and TRBJ2-1, is EPEVTQTPSHQVTQMGQEVILRCVPISNHLYFYWYRQILGQKVEFLVSFYNNEISEKSEIFDDQFSVERPDGSNFTLKIRSTKLEDSAMYFCASSVNRLNEQFFGPGTRLTVL.

This clone was seen only once. The V call is TRBV29-1, the J call TRBJ1-2; possible D gene TRBD1, 5 bases. This CDR3 contains 17 residues. The germline V gene encodes CDR1 SQVTM and CDR2 ANQGSEA. The ends were cut back, 3 bases at V and 6 bases at J, with 26 bases in the middle. CDR3 nucleotide sequence: TGCAGCGTTGATAAGGCAGTATCGGGGGGAGGAAGTGATGGCTACACCTTC. It yields the protein CSVDKAVSGGGSDGYTF.

This chain connects TRBV7-6 to TRBJ2-7; 10 nucleotides match TRBD2. Germline CDR1 and CDR2: SGHVS and FNYEAQ. The CDR3 covers 17 residues. Trimming removed 1 base from V and 7 bases from J; junction bases left unmatched: 13. CDR3 coding DNA: TGTGCCAGCAGCTTAGGGTCGGGGGCTAGCGGGAGTGGGGAGCAGTACTTC. Its translation is CASSLGSGASGSGEQYF.

The rearrangement uses TRBV5-4 and TRBJ2-1; the D gene is possibly TRBD2 (6 bases). CDR3 length: 16 residues. Trimming stripped 4 bases from V and 6 bases from J, with 20 bases between. CDR1 SGHNT and CDR2 YYREEE come from the germline V gene (reference sequence). CDR3 nucleotide sequence: TGTGCCAGCAGCCAATTGGTACTAGCTAGTAGCAATGAGCAGTTCTTC. Translation: CASSQLVLASSNEQFF. The complete variable domain, with remaining parts taken from reference TRBV5-4 and TRBJ2-1, reads ETGVTQSPTHLIKTRGQQVTLRCSSQSGHNTVSWYQQALGQGPQFIFQYYREEENGRGNFPPRFSGLQFPNYSSELNVNALELDDSALYLCASSQLVLASSNEQFFGPGTRLTVL.

This chain links TRBV11-3 with TRBJ2-2; D unresolved. The V gene's germline CDR1 is SGHNT and CDR2 YENEEA. This CDR3 is built from 14 residues. Between the trimmed V and J ends, which lost 1 base and 1 base, there was a span of 4 bases. The CDR3 is CASSLAGNTGELFF. The CDR3 DNA sequence: TGTGCCAGCAGCTTAGCGGGGAACACCGGGGAGCTGTTTTTT.

The V and J genes are TRBV29-1 and TRBJ2-1; 7 positions match TRBD2. V was clipped by 6 bases and J by 6 bases; unmatched bases: 11. There are 14 residues in the CDR3. The germline V gene encodes CDR1 SQVTM and CDR2 ANQGSEA. CDR3 region: CSVRMSGNFNEQFF. CDR3 bases: TGCAGCGTCCGTATGAGCGGGAACTTCAATGAGCAGTTCTTC.

V gene TRBV18 combines with J gene TRBJ1-2, with D unclear. This CDR3 contains 15 residues. Germline V gene sequence: CDR1 KGHSH, CDR2 LQKENI. With 2 bases removed from V and 6 bases from J, the gap between germline ends came to 16 bases. The CDR3 reads CASSPVAGSSDGYTF. The CDR3 nucleotides are TGTGCCAGCTCACCAGTCGCGGGTTCTTCGGATGGCTACACCTTC.